This entry features one TCR beta chain sequence. The data were taken from a study of high-grade serous ovarian cancer treatment subgroups. Method: immunoSEQ multiplex PCR; TCRdb's copy keeps in-frame clones and lacks some. The sample shows approximately 3,500 clones, 76% of them seen only once. The V gene lost 8 bases and the J gene lost 0 bases, with 15 bases spanning the gap. CDR3 length: 16 amino acids. Germline V gene data show CDR1 as SGDLS and CDR2 as YYNGEE. The tumor samples were collected prior to definitive surgery or chemotherapy. Sequenced: tumor tissue. The TCR comes from a human donor with high-grade serous ovarian cancer. The V gene is TRBV9, the J gene TRBJ2-6; possible D gene TRBD1, 5 bases. The CDR3 is CASRPAGYSGANVLTF. In nucleotides, the CDR3 is TGTGCCAGTCGCCCCGCAGGGTACTCTGGGGCCAACGTCCTGACTTTC. Using reference TRBV9 and TRBJ2-6 for the parts outside the CDR3, the full variable domain is DSGVTQTPKHLITATGQRVTLRCSPRSGDLSVYWYQQSLDQGLQFLIQYYNGEERAKGNILERFSAQQFPDLHSELNLSSLELGDSALYFCASRPAGYSGANVLTFGAGSRLTVL.